Listed here are 4 T cell receptor beta chains from one sample, sequenced in a study of T cells in Graves' hyperthyroidism and ophthalmopathy. From RNA transcripts, TCR beta CDR3 regions were amplified. First-round RT-PCR of the TCR CDR3 relied on the HTBI primer set. TCRdb ran MiXCR on the multiplex PCR reads and lists one entry per CDR3 protein. The sample records 410,000 or so distinct CDR3 sequences, 14% to 15% being singletons. The sequencing input was blood. Receptor source: a man between 18 and 35 years old with Graves' ophthalmopathy.

This clonotype was seen more than once but under ten times. The chain links TRBV25-1 to TRBJ2-5; possible D gene TRBD2, 6 bases. Germline assignment: CDR1 MGHDK and CDR2 SYGVNS. Trimming took off 1 base at V and 1 base at J, with 10 bases between the two ends. This CDR3 has 15 residues. This CDR3 is CASSEFGGPQETQYF. The CDR3 DNA reads TGTGCCAGCAGTGAATTCGGAGGGCCCCAAGAGACCCAGTACTTC. Complete variable domain (other parts from reference TRBV25-1 and TRBJ2-5): EADIYQTPRYLVIGTGKKITLECSQTMGHDKMYWYQQDPGMELHLIHYSYGVNSTEKGDLSSESTVSRIRTEHFPLTLESARPSHTSQYLCASSEFGGPQETQYFGPGTRLLVL.

This clonotype was counted at least ten times. This chain joins TRBV7-2 and TRBJ2-3; 9 nucleotides line up with TRBD2. J lost 2 bases, V lost 7 bases, and 7 bases had no gene match. The CDR3 loop spans 15 amino acids. Germline CDR1 is SGHTA and CDR2 is FQGNSA. CDR3 region: CASILAGGYTDTQYF. DNA of the CDR3: TGTGCCAGCATCCTGGCGGGGGGGTACACAGATACGCAGTATTTT. Full variable domain (rest looked up from reference TRBV7-2 and TRBJ2-3): GAGVSQSPSNKVTEKGKDVELRCDPISGHTALYWYRQSLGQGLEFLIYFQGNSAPDKSGLPSDRFSAERTGGSVSTLTIQRTQQEDSAVYLCASILAGGYTDTQYFGPGTRLTVL.

Many counts were recorded for this clonotype. The rearrangement joins TRBV7-9 to TRBJ2-7; 7 bases are shared with TRBD2. Losses at the gene ends were 5 bases for V and 5 bases for J; bases not matched to a gene: 3. Germline CDR1 and CDR2: SEHNR and FQNEAQ (reference sequence). The CDR3 has 12 residues. CDR3 sequence reads: CASSLSGNEQYF. As DNA, the CDR3 is TGTGCCAGCAGCCTGAGCGGGAACGAGCAGTACTTC.

J is TRBJ2-7 and V is TRBV9; D assignment may be TRBD1 or TRBD2 (5 bases each). V lost 0 bases to trimming and J lost 3 bases, with 7 bases between them. Germline CDR1 SGDLS, CDR2 YYNGEE. This CDR3 is built from 13 residues. The CDR3 DNA is TGTGCCAGCAGCGTAGGGGACGGCTACGAGCAGTACTTC. This translates into CASSVGDGYEQYF.